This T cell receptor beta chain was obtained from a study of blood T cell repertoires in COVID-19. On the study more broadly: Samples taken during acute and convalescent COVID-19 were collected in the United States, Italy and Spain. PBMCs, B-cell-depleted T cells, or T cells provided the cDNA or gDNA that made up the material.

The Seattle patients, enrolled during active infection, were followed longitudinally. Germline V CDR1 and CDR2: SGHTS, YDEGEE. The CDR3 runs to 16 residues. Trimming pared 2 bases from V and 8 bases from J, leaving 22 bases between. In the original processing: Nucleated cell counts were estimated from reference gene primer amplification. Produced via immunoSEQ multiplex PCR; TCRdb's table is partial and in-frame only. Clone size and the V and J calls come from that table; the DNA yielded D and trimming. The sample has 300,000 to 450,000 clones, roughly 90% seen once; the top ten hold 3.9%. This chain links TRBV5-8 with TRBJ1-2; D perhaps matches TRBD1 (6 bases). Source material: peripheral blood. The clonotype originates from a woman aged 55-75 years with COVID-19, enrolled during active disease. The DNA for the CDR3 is TGTGCCAGCAGCTTACAGGACAGCCCTGTTCGGGACGGCTACACCTTC. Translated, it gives CASSLQDSPVRDGYTF.